What follows describes a single T cell receptor (beta chain). What it recognizes is unknown. The study recruited healthy Caucasian donors from Russia who were aged roughly 6 to 95. This sample was taken from a study of blood T cells in healthy people across ages. Regarding the study as a whole: Per million T cells, TCR beta diversity dropped roughly linearly as age increased. Conclusively comparing naive with antigen-experienced cells was impossible with unsorted PBMCs.

A J-beta primer mix and a sample-barcoded 5' primer were used in a second PCR of about 7 to 12 cycles. A template-switch adaptor containing 12 random nucleotides labeled each cDNA molecule. Using its own MiXCR run on the 5' RACE reads, TCRdb lists one record per CDR3 protein. The repertoire holds 650,000 to 1,000,000 distinct CDR3 sequences, with roughly 35% as singletons. Trimming took off 0 bases at V and 1 base at J, with 6 bases between the two ends. The CDR3 sequence is 15 residues long. The chain is built from TRBV12-3 or TRBV12-4 and TRBJ2-2; D call uncertain. This clonotype was obtained from a man between 18 and 29 years old in good health. The source material was blood. DNA for the CDR3: TGTGCCAGCAGTTTAGCTGGCAAGAACACCGGGGAGCTGTTTTTT. It yields the protein CASSLAGKNTGELFF.